The present TCR beta chain was sequenced within a study of T cell repertoires in ileal Crohn's disease. Study information: Thiopurines (approximately 10) or anti-TNF agents (roughly 17) were given postoperatively to about half. At postoperative colonoscopy, neoterminal ileum biopsies were taken as M6. Study-wide results and limits: Mucosal expansions were suggested to be mainly CD8 T cells.

This table comes from immunoSEQ multiplex PCR, and its TCRdb copy is limited to in-frame clones, with some not included. The data contain over 9,000 clones, about 80% of them singletons. This CDR3 comprises 16 residues. Per germline, CDR1 SGHRS and CDR2 YFSETQ. Trimming shortened V by 3 bases and J by 7 bases, and 20 bases separated the two germline ends. There are a few counts of this clone. Its antigen is still unknown. Time point noted: neoterminal ileum biopsy at postoperative endoscopy, about 6 months after surgery. Eligibility required adulthood, ileal or ileocolonic Crohn's disease and indicated ileocolonic resection.

The clonotype was recovered from an adult with Crohn's disease. The sample taken for sequencing was ileal tissue. The chain couples TRBV5-1 to TRBJ2-1, with D possibly TRBD2 on 6 matching bases. The CDR3 loop reads CASSSGVPQGANEQFF. DNA for the CDR3: TGCGCCAGCAGCTCGGGGGTTCCTCAGGGTGCGAATGAGCAGTTCTTC.